This entry concerns a single TCR beta chain. Its target is unknown. The sample belongs to a study of Ad26.COV2.S vaccination and SARS-CoV-2 variants. Across the whole study: Among those in the COV1001 Ad26.COV2.S trial arm was the donor. Findings and caveats of the study: Recipients given vaccine exceeded placebo recipients in spike-specific TCR breadth. Total T cell responses may have been underestimated by the TCR breadth and depth analyses. With respect to non-spike TCR breadth, vaccine and placebo recipients were similar.

Germline CDR1 is MNHNS and CDR2 is SASEGT. V was trimmed by 1 base and J by 3 bases, leaving 10 bases between them. This CDR3 is built from 15 residues. This table comes from immunoSEQ multiplex PCR, and its TCRdb copy is limited to in-frame clones, with some not included. The repertoire consists of 240,000 or so clones, with roughly 90% occurring once and the leading ten covering about 10%. Treatment here: around 19 received Ad26.COV2.S at low or high dose, single or two shots; several received placebo; per-sample allocation not given. Each sample was drawn 63 days after the first injection (of vaccine or placebo).

The TCR originated in a person aged 18-65 years who received the Ad26.COV2.S COVID-19 vaccine or a placebo. The material was peripheral blood, obtained in a trial of Ad26.COV2.S vaccine versus placebo. This sequence joins TRBV6-1 and TRBJ1-5; D gene uncertain. The CDR3 region has the DNA TGTGCCAGCAGTGAAGTGCCAGGAACCAATCAGCCCCAGCATTTT. It yields the protein CASSEVPGTNQPQHF.